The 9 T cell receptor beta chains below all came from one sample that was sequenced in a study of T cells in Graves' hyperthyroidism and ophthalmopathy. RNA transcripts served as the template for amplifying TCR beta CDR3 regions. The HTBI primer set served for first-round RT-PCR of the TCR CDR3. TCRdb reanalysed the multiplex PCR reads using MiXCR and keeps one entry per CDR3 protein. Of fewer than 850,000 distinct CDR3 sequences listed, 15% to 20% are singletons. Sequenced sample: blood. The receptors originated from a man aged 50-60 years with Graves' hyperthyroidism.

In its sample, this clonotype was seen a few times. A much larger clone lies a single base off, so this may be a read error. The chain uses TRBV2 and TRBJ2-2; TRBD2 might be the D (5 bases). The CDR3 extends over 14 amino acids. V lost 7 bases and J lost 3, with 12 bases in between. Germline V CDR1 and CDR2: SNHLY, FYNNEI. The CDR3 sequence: CASMWRSHTGELFF. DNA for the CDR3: TGTGCCAGCATGTGGAGGAGTCACACCGGGGAGCTGTTTTTT.

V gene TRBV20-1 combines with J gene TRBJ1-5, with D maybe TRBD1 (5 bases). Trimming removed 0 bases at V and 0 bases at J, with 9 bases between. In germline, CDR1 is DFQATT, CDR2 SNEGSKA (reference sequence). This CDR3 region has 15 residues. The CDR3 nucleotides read TGCAGTGCTAGAGATCCCAGGGATAGCAATCAGCCCCAGCATTTT. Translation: CSARDPRDSNQPQHF.

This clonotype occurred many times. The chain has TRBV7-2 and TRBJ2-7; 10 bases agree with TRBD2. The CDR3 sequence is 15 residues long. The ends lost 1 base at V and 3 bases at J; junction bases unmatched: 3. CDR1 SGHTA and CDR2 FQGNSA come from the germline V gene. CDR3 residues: CASSLEGTSVYEQYF. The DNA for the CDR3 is TGTGCCAGCAGCTTAGAGGGGACTAGCGTCTACGAGCAGTACTTC.

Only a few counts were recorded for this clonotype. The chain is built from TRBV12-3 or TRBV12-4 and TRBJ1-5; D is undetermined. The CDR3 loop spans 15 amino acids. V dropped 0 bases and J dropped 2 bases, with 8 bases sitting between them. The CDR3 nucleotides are TGTGCCAGCAGTTTAGCGATAGAAGGCAATCAGCCCCAGCATTTT. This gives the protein CASSLAIEGNQPQHF.

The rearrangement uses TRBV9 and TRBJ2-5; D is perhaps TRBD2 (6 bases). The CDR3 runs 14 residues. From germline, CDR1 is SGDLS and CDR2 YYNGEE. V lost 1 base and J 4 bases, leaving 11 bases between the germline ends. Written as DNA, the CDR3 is TGTGCCAGCAGCGTACGGGACTTTGGAGAGACCCAGTACTTC. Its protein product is CASSVRDFGETQYF.

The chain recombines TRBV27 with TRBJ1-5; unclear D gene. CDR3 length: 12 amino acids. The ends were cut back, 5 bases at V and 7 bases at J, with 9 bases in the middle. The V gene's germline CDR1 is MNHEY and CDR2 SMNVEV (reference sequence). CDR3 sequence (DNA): TGTGCCAGCAGTCCGAACAACCAGCCCCAGCATTTT. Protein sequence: CASSPNNQPQHF.

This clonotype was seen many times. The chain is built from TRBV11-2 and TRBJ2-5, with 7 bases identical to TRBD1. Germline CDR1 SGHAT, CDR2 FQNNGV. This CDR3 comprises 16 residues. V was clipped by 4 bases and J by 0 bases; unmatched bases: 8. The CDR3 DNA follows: TGTGCCAGCAGCTACCTCCGAGGGGGCAACCAAGAGACCCAGTACTTC. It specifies CASSYLRGGNQETQYF.

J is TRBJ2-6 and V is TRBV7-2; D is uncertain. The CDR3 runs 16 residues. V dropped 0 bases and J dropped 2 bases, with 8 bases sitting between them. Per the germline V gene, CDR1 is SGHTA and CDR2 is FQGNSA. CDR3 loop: CASSLAFLAGANVLTF. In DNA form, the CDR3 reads TGTGCCAGCAGCTTAGCGTTTTTGGCTGGGGCCAACGTCCTGACTTTC.

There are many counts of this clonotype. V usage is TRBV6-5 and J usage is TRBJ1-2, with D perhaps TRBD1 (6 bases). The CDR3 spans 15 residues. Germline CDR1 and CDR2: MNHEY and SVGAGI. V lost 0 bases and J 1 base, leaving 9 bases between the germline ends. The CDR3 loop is CASSYSRGNNYGYTF. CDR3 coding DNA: TGTGCCAGCAGTTACTCGAGGGGGAATAACTATGGCTACACCTTC.